This TCR beta chain was captured by sequencing in a study of blood T cell repertoires in COVID-19. This clone appeared a single time. V dropped 1 base and J dropped 4; count of bases not matched to a gene: 7. This CDR3 region has 15 residues. Germline CDR1 reads SGHDN; CDR2 reads FVKESK. Original processing notes: Estimation of nucleated cell counts relied on the amplification of reference gene primers. Assay: immunoSEQ multiplex PCR; the TCRdb copy retains only in-frame clones and omits some. That table gives V, J and clone size, and the DNA gave D and trimming. There are over 85,000 clones in the sample; about nine tenths occur only once, and 4.2% lies in the top ten.

This receptor was identified in a young man with acute or convalescent COVID-19. Specimen: peripheral blood. The chain employs TRBV14 and TRBJ2-7; 7 positions match TRBD2. CDR3 coding DNA: TGTGCCAGCAGCCAAGTTGGGGGAGGGCCTTACGAGCAGTACTTC. As protein: CASSQVGGGPYEQYF.